The 3 T cell receptor beta chains in this list originate from one sample, sequenced in a study of T cells in Graves' hyperthyroidism and ophthalmopathy. Researchers took RNA transcripts and amplified the TCR beta CDR3 regions from them. Initially, a first-round RT-PCR of the TCR CDR3 employed the HTBI primer set. MiXCR, applied by TCRdb to the multiplex PCR reads, yields one record per CDR3 protein. The data contain approximately 610,000 distinct CDR3 sequences, roughly 14% of them singletons. Sequenced material: blood. These receptors were taken from a woman aged 35 to 49 with Graves' ophthalmopathy.

Many counts were recorded for this clonotype. Here the CDR3 reads CSVDGGATDGEQYF. The CDR3 coding sequence is TGCAGCGTTGATGGCGGGGCTACCGATGGGGAGCAGTACTTC. This chain links TRBV29-1 with TRBJ2-7; a weak D match, TRBD2 (6 bases). From germline, CDR1 is SQVTM and CDR2 ANQGSEA. Trimming left V 3 bases short and J 7 bases short, with 19 bases between. The CDR3 consists of 14 residues.

V and J are TRBV7-9 and TRBJ2-3; D may be TRBD2 (6 bases). This CDR3 region has 12 residues. Trimming removed 7 bases from V and 15 bases from J, with 20 bases in between. Germline values: CDR1 SEHNR, CDR2 FQNEAQ (reference sequence). CDR3 nucleotide sequence: TGTGCCAGCACCGGGTCCCTGGCGGGAACTTATTTT. As protein: CASTGSLAGTYF.

In its sample, this clonotype was seen many times. The gene calls are TRBV12-3 or TRBV12-4 and TRBJ2-5, with 8 bases matching TRBD2. V lost 7 bases and J lost 2; bases outside the gene matches: 9. The CDR3 spans 15 residues. The CDR3 nucleotides are TGTGCCAGCAAAAGCGGGAGAAGGGGACAAGAGACCCAGTACTTC. Translating gives CASKSGRRGQETQYF.